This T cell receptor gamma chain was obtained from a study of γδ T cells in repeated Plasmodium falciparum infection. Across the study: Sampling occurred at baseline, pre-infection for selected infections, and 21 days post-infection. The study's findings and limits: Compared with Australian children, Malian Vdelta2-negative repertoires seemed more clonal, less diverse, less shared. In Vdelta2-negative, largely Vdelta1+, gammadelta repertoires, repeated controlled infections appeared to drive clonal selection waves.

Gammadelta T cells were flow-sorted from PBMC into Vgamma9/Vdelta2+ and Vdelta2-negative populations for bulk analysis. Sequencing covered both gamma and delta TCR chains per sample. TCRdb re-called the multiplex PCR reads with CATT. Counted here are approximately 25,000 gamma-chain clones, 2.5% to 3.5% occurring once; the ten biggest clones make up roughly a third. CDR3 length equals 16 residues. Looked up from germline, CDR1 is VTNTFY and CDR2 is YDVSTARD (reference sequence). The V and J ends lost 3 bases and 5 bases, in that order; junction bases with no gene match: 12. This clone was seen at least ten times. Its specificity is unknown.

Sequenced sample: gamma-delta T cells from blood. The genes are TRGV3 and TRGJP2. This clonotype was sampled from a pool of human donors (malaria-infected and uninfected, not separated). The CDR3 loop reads CATWDRLFWSDWIKTF. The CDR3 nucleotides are TGTGCCACCTGGGACCGCCTTTTTTGGAGTGATTGGATCAAGACGTTT.